The 4 T cell receptor beta chains in this list originate from one sample, sequenced in a study of T-cell memory formation after mild COVID-19. From the 5' RACE reads, TCRdb called clonotypes with MiXCR, one entry per CDR3 protein. The data hold over 30,000 distinct CDR3 sequences, with around 10% observed a single time. The sample comprised PBMCs or a T cell subset sorted from them (not recorded which). These receptors came from a young man who had mild COVID-19 (a few samples of this study predate the infection). Cell type and time point are not known.

The V gene is TRBV9, the J gene TRBJ2-7, with D maybe TRBD1 (5 bases). CDR1 and CDR2 from the germline V gene are SGDLS and YYNGEE. This CDR3 is 15 amino acids long. Trimming took off 1 base at V and 2 bases at J, with 13 bases between the two ends. The CDR3 protein is CASSVFRSGTYEQYF. In DNA form, the CDR3 reads TGTGCCAGCAGCGTATTCCGGTCAGGGACCTACGAGCAGTACTTC.

This clonotype was found many times. This sequence joins TRBV5-5 and TRBJ2-1; 10 nucleotides match TRBD1. Looked up from germline, CDR1 is SGHKS and CDR2 is YYEKEE (reference sequence). Trimming took 2 bases from V and 8 from J; bases not matched to a gene: 7. CDR3 length equals 15 residues. CDR3 sequence (DNA): TGTGCCAGCAGCTTCAGTTGGGACAGGGGCGATGAGCAGTTCTTC. This gives the protein CASSFSWDRGDEQFF.

This clonotype was observed many times. The rearrangement links TRBV6-5 to TRBJ1-5; TRBD1 is a possible D gene (6 bases). CDR1 MNHEY and CDR2 SVGAGI come from the germline V gene. The V and J ends lost 6 bases and 2 bases respectively, with 14 bases between them. This CDR3 spans 15 amino acids. As DNA, the CDR3 is TGTGCCAGCAGGACCGGGGGGGCCGGCAATCAGCCCCAGCATTTT. Its translation: CASRTGGAGNQPQHF.

By its share, this clonotype is medium-sized (0.01 to 0.1%). V gene TRBV29-1 combines with J gene TRBJ2-7; the D is unclear. V was shortened by 1 base and J by 0 bases, with 7 bases between the two germline ends. The germline gives CDR1 SQVTM, CDR2 ANQGSEA. The CDR3 spans 13 residues. The CDR3 reads CSVEGGVSYEQYF. CDR3 nucleotides: TGCAGCGTTGAAGGTGGGGTCTCCTACGAGCAGTACTTC.